This T cell receptor beta chain originates from a study of cytomegalovirus exposure and HLA in healthy donors. Study outcomes and limitations: The likely origin of a cluster of highly shared sequence variants was a sequencing artifact. In a later analysis, a missense DCLRE1C variant was linked to TCR beta V- and J-gene trimming.

The CDR3 sequence is 17 residues long. The J segment lost 1 base and the V segment lost 0 bases, leaving 9 bases of the junction unmatched. Germline lookup yields CDR1 SGHRS and CDR2 YFSETQ. Regarding this clone: Antigen: not known.

It was with 60 Vbeta and 13 Jbeta primers that the PCR ran. Assay used: immunoSEQ multiplex PCR; TCRdb lists only in-frame clones, some missing. The sample has roughly 180,000 clones; more than 70% are singletons. This TCR was sampled from a man aged 25-45 years in good health and CMV-seronegative. This sequence joins TRBV5-1 and TRBJ1-1; 7 bases match TRBD1. The sample consisted of PBMCs. The CDR3: CASSLEAGGLGNTEAFF. The CDR3 DNA follows: TGCGCCAGCAGCTTGGAGGCAGGGGGGCTAGGGAACACTGAAGCTTTCTTT. Filled out from reference TRBV5-1 and TRBJ1-1, the complete variable domain reads KAGVTQTPRYLIKTRGQQVTLSCSPISGHRSVSWYQQTPGQGLQFLFEYFSETQRNKGNFPGRFSGRQFSNSRSEMNVSTLELGDSALYLCASSLEAGGLGNTEAFFGQGTRLTVV.